The clone carrying this T cell receptor (beta chain) showed up many times. Antigen unknown. The data were taken from a study of CD8 T cells in ankylosing spondylitis. TCR beta libraries were made by quantitative 5'-RACE with molecular barcodes. TCRdb used MiXCR to reprocess the 5' RACE reads, holding one entry per CDR3 protein. The sample lists about 160,000 distinct CDR3 sequences, approximately 20% occurring once. Study conclusions and caveats: Eight highly homologous variants formed a TCR beta motif that appeared characteristic of ankylosing spondylitis blood.

Germline-derived CDR1 and CDR2 are PRHDT and FYEKMQ (reference sequence). The CDR3 is made up of 11 amino acids. V lost 7 bases, J lost 5 bases, and 7 bases lay in between. The sequenced sample consisted of blood, either unsorted or a sorted T cell fraction (not recorded which). This chain uses TRBV13 with TRBJ2-3; no reliable D call. The receptor's source is a male donor with ankylosing spondylitis or in good health (not recorded which). The chain's CDR3 is CASNAGDTQYF. The CDR3 DNA sequence: TGTGCCAGCAACGCCGGAGATACGCAGTATTTT. Combining the CDR3 with reference TRBV13 and TRBJ2-3 gives the whole variable domain AAGVIQSPRHLIKEKRETATLKCYPIPRHDTVYWYQQGPGQDPQFLISFYEKMQSDKGSIPDRFSAQQFSDYHSELNMSSLELGDSALYFCASNAGDTQYFGPGTRLTVL.